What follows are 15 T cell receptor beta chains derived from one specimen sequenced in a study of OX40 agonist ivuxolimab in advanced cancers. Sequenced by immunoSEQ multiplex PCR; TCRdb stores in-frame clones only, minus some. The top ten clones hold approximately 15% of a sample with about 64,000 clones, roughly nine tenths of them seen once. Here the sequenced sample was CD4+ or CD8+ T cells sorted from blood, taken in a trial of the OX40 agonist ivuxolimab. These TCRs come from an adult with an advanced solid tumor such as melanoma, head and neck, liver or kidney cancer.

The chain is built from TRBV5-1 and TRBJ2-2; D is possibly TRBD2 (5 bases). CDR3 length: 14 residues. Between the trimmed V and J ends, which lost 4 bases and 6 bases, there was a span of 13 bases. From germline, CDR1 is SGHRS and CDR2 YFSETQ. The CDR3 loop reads CASSPDGGSGELFF. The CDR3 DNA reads TGCGCCAGCAGCCCGGATGGCGGGTCCGGGGAGCTGTTTTTT.

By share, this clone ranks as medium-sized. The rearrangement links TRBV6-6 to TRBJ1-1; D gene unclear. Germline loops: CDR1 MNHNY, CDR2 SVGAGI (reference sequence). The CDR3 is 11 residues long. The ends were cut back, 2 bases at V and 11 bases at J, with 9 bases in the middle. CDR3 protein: CASSYGVVAFF. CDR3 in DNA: TGTGCCAGCAGTTACGGGGTAGTGGCTTTCTTT.

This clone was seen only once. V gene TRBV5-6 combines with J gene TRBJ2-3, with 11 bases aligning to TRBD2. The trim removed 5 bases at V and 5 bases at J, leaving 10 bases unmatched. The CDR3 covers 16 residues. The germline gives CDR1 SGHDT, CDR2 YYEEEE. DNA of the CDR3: TGTGCCAGCAGATCATTAGCGGGGGGGCCTGGAGATACGCAGTATTTT. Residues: CASRSLAGGPGDTQYF.

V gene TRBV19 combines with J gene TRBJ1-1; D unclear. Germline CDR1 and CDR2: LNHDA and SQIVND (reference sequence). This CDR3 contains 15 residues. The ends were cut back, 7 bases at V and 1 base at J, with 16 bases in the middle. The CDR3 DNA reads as TGTGCCAGTACTCCTGGGTGGGGTTGGAACACTGAAGCTTTCTTT. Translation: CASTPGWGWNTEAFF.

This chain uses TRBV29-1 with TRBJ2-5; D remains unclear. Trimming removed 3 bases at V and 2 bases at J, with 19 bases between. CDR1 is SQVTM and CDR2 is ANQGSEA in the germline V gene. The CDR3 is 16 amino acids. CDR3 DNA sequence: TGCAGCGTTGATTTCCTTGGGGTGGCTGATCAAGAGACCCAGTACTTC. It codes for CSVDFLGVADQETQYF.

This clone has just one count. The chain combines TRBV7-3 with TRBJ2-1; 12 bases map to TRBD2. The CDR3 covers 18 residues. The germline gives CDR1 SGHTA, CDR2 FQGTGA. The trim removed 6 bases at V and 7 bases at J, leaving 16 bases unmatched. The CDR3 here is CASRDKGPSGRARNEQFF. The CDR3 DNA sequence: TGTGCCAGCAGAGATAAAGGGCCTAGCGGGAGGGCCCGGAATGAGCAGTTCTTC.

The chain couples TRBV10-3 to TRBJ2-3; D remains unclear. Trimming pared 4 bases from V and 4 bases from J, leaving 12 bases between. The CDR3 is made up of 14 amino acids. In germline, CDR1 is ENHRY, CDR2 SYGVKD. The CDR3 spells CAISGLPLSDTQYF. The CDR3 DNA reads TGTGCCATCAGTGGACTCCCCCTCTCAGATACGCAGTATTTT.

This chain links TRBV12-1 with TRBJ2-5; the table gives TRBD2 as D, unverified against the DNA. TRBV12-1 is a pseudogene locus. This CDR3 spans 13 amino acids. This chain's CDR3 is CASSWASLKTQYF. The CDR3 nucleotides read TGTGCCAGCAGCTGGGCTAGCCTTAAGACCCAGTACTTC.

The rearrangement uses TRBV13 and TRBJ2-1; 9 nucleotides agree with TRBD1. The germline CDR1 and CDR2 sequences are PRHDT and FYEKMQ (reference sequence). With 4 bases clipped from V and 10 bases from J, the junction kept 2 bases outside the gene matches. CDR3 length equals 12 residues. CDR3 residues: CASSSDRGEQFF. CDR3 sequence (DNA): TGTGCCAGCAGCTCAGACAGGGGGGAGCAGTTCTTC.

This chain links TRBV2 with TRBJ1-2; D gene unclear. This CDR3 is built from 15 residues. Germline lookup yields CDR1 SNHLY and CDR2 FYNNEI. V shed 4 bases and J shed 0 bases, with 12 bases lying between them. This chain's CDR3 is CASSGQGDSNYGYTF. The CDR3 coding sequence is TGTGCCAGCAGTGGCCAAGGAGATTCTAACTATGGCTACACCTTC.

As DNA, the CDR3 is TGTGCCAGCAGTTCGGACAGGGTCGGGCAGTTCTTC. It yields the protein CASSSDRVGQFF. The V and J genes are TRBV27 and TRBJ2-1; 8 nucleotides agree with TRBD1. V dropped 4 bases and J dropped 12; count of bases not matched to a gene: 5. The CDR3 totals 12 residues. CDR1 MNHEY and CDR2 SMNVEV come from the germline V gene (reference sequence).

The DNA for the CDR3 is TGTGCCAGCATGGCGGGAGGCTACAATGAGCAGTTCTTC. This sequence encodes CASMAGGYNEQFF. J is TRBJ2-1 and V is TRBV27, with 8 nucleotides matching TRBD2. V dropped 7 bases and J dropped 3; count of bases not matched to a gene: 2. The CDR3 contains 13 residues. Per the germline V gene, CDR1 is MNHEY and CDR2 is SMNVEV (reference sequence).

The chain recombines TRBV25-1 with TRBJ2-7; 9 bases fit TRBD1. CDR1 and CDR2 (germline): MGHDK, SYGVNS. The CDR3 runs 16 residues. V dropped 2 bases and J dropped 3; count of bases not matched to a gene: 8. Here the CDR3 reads CASSEGTGSLVYEQYF. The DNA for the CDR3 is TGTGCCAGCAGTGAAGGGACAGGGTCCCTAGTCTACGAGCAGTACTTC.

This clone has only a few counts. Here the CDR3 reads CASSEIMAAEAFF. The DNA for the CDR3 is TGTGCCAGCAGCGAGATTATGGCCGCTGAAGCTTTCTTT. The rearrangement links TRBV5-4 to TRBJ1-1; D ambiguous. The V end lost 4 bases, the J end lost 6 bases, and 13 bases lay between the germline ends. Germline V CDR1 and CDR2: SGHNT, YYREEE (reference sequence). There are 13 residues in the CDR3. Drawing the rest from reference TRBV5-4 and TRBJ1-1, the complete variable domain is ETGVTQSPTHLIKTRGQQVTLRCSSQSGHNTVSWYQQALGQGPQFIFQYYREEENGRGNFPPRFSGLQFPNYSSELNVNALELDDSALYLCASSEIMAAEAFFGQGTRLTVV.

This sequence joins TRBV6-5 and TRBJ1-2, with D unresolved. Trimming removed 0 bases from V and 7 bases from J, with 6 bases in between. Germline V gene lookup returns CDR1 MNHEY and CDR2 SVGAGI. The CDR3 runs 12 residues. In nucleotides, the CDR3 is TGTGCCAGCAGTTACTCAAATAGTGGCTACACCTTC. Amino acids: CASSYSNSGYTF.